The sample holds many counts of the clone carrying this TCR beta chain. Its specificity is not known. PBMCs were derived from about 10 ml fresh peripheral blood. This sample was included in a study of T cells in Graves' hyperthyroidism and ophthalmopathy. Study-wide points: Appearing also in blood were most of the thyroid clonotypes expanded above 0.001.

RNA transcripts were the template for amplifying TCR beta CDR3 regions. HTBI primers were employed in a first-round RT-PCR of the TCR CDR3. Using its own MiXCR run on the multiplex PCR reads, TCRdb lists one record per CDR3 protein. The table includes some 700,000 distinct CDR3 sequences, about 18% detected once. The germline CDR1 and CDR2 sequences are MNHNS and SASEGT. The CDR3 covers 17 residues. The ends lost 5 bases at V and 4 bases at J; junction bases unmatched: 14. Material for sequencing was blood. This sequence joins TRBV6-1 and TRBJ2-5; TRBD1 matches 9 bases. This receptor was identified in a middle-aged man with Graves' hyperthyroidism. As DNA, the CDR3 is TGTGCCAGCAGTCCATTCCGGGACAGGGTGATCGGAGAGACCCAGTACTTC. Translated, it gives CASSPFRDRVIGETQYF.